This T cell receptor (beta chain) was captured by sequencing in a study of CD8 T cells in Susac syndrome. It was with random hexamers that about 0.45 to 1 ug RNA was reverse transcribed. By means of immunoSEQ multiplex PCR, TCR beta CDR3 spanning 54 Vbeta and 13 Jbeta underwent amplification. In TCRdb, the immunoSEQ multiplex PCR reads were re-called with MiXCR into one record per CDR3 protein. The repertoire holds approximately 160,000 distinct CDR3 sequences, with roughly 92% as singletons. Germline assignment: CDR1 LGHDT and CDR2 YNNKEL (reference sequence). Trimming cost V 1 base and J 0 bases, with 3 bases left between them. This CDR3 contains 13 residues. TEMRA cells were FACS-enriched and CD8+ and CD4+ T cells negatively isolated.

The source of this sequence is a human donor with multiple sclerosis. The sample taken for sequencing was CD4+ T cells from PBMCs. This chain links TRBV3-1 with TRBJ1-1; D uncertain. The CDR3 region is CASSQVLNTEAFF. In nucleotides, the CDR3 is TGTGCCAGCAGCCAAGTCCTGAACACTGAAGCTTTCTTT. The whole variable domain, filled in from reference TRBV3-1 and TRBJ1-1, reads DTAVSQTPKYLVTQMGNDKSIKCEQNLGHDTMYWYKQDSKKFLKIMFSYNNKELIINETVPNRFSPKSPDKAHLNLHINSLELGDSAVYFCASSQVLNTEAFFGQGTRLTVV.